The rows below give T cell receptor beta chains drawn from one sample of a study of PD-L1 blockade in urothelial cancer. Generated by immunoSEQ multiplex PCR, the TCRdb table keeps only in-frame clones and is missing some. The sample lists about 95,000 clones, 80% to 90% occurring once. This sample comprised PBMCs, obtained around atezolizumab (anti-PD-L1) treatment. All receptors come from a man in his sixties with urothelial cancer. Each CDR3 is given with its conserved first and last residue. D genes are given only for firm matches. Clone size appears in some rows only: once, few, many, or a class for an expanded clone.

>.|TRBV6-1|.|TRBJ1-2
TGTGCCAGCAGTATGGCGACGGGATCCAACTATGGCTACACCTTC
CASSMATGSNYGYTF
>.|TRBV7-9|once|TRBJ1-2
TGTGCCAGCAGCCCCCTCGGGGGTTACTATGGCTACACCTTC
CASSPLGGYYGYTF
>TRBD2|TRBV6-5|.|TRBJ2-7
TGTGCCAGCAGGAAAGCGGGAGGGGTTTACTACGAGCAGTACTTC
CASRKAGGVYYEQYF
>.|TRBV2|.|TRBJ1-1
TGTGCCAGCAGGACCGCCCAGAAGGGGACTGAAGCTTTCTTT
CASRTAQKGTEAFF
>TRBD2|TRBV5-5|once|TRBJ2-7
TGTGCCAGCAGCTTGCTCAGCGGGAGAAGCTACGAGCAGTACTTC
CASSLLSGRSYEQYF
>TRBD2|TRBV7-8|.|TRBJ2-1
TGTGCCAGCAGCTCTAGACTAAGCGGGAGAGTCGATGAGCAGTTCTTC
CASSSRLSGRVDEQFF
>.|TRBV6-6|.|TRBJ1-5
TGTGCCAGCAGCTCAAGGGGGGGCGGTCAGCCCCAGCATTTT
CASSSRGGGQPQHF
>TRBD2|TRBV7-3|once|TRBJ2-3
TGTGCCAGCAGCTTAGGTGCGGGGGGGCCAGATACGCAGTATTTT
CASSLGAGGPDTQYF
>.|TRBV19|few|TRBJ1-1
TGTGCCAGTAGGCAGGGAACCATGAACACTGAAGCTTTCTTT
CASRQGTMNTEAFF
>TRBD2|TRBV6-5|.|TRBJ2-7
TGTGCCAGCAGTTTCCGACTAGCGGGAGACGAGCAGTACTTC
CASSFRLAGDEQYF
>.|TRBV4-2|.|TRBJ1-1
TGTGCCAGCAGCCAAGAAGAGGTTAACACTGAAGCTTTCTTT
CASSQEEVNTEAFF